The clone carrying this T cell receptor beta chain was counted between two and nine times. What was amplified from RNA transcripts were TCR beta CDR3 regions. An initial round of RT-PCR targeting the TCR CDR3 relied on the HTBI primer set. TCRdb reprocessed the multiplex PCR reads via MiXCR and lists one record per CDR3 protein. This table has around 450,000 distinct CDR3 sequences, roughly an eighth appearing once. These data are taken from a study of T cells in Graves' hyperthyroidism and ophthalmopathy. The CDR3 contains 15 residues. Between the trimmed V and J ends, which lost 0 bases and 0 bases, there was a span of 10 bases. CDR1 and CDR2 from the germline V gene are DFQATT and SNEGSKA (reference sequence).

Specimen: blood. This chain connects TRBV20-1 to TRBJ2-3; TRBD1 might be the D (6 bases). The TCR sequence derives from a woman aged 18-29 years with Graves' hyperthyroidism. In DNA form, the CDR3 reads TGCAGTGCTAGAGATCGAACAGGGAGCACAGATACGCAGTATTTT. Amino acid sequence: CSARDRTGSTDTQYF.